The entry below describes one TCR beta chain. Its antigen remains unknown. It was with 60 Vbeta and 13 Jbeta primers that the PCR ran. Method: immunoSEQ multiplex PCR; TCRdb's copy keeps in-frame clones and lacks some. The table has some 130,000 clones, roughly 77% seen once; the top ten hold about 4.9%. These data come from a study of cytomegalovirus exposure and HLA in healthy donors. General observations from the study: Per a prior analysis, the majority of TCR beta V segments were productive roughly 90% or roughly 30% of the time.

The TCR originated in a young man in good health. Material: PBMCs.

The CDR3 protein is CASSPFKAVEAFF. The CDR3 DNA follows: TGCGCCAGCAGTCCTTTTAAGGCGGTTGAAGCTTTCTTT. This chain joins TRBV10-2 and TRBJ1-1; D is unclear. There are 13 residues in the CDR3. Between the trimmed V and J ends, which lost 5 bases and 7 bases, there was a span of 14 bases. The germline CDR1 and CDR2 sequences are WSHSY and SAAADI.